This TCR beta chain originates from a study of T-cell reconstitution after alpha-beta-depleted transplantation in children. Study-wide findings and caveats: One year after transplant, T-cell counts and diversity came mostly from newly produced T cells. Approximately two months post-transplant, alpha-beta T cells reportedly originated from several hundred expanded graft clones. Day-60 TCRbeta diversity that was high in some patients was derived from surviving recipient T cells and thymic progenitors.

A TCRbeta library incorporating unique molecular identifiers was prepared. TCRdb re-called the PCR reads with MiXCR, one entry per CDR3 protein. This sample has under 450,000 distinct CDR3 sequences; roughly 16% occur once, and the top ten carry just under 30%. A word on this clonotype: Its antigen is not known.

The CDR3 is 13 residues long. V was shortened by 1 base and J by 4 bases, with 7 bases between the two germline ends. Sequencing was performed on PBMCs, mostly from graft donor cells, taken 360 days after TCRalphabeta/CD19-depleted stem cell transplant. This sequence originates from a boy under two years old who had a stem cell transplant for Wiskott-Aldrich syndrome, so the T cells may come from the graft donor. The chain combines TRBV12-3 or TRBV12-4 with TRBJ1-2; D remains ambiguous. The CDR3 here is CASSLVFGYGYTF. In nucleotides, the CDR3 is TGTGCCAGCAGTTTAGTCTTCGGCTATGGCTACACCTTC.